This T cell receptor beta chain was captured in a study of T cells after yellow fever vaccination. Overall study: Preparing low-cell-number fractions relied on SMART-Seq v4 Ultra Low Input.

Each CDR3 protein is one row after TCRdb ran MiXCR on the 5' RACE reads. The sample has a few hundred thousand distinct CDR3 sequences; 6.9% are singletons. Study conclusions and caveats: Re-detected after boosting: most primary clones, 96% of CD4 and roughly 88% of CD8. Within FACS-sorted repertoires, abundant clonotypes contaminating from the bulk population could be present. The secondary response was weaker, and its peak arrived faster, on day 5 versus 15.

Ten or more counts support this clonotype. Its antigen is unknown. This CDR3 is built from 13 residues. Germline assignment: CDR1 SGHAT and CDR2 FQNNGV. V lost 3 bases and J lost 2, with 8 bases in between. The chain recombines TRBV11-2 with TRBJ2-7; D perhaps matches TRBD2 (5 bases). The sequenced sample was CD4+ T cells sorted from PBMCs, obtained 15 days after the yellow fever booster vaccination. This receptor was obtained from a man aged 25 to 40 who received the YFV17D yellow fever vaccine. In DNA form, the CDR3 reads TGTGCCAGCAGCTTCGGGGTGGCCTACGAGCAGTACTTC. It yields the protein CASSFGVAYEQYF.